The 21 T cell receptor beta chains reported below all come from one sample, sequenced in a study of OX40 agonist ivuxolimab in advanced cancers. Profiling relied on immunoSEQ multiplex PCR, and the TCRdb table lists in-frame clones only, not all of them. The sample contains roughly 87,000 clones, 92% of which appear only once. Sequenced here: CD4+ or CD8+ T cells sorted from blood, sampled in a trial of the OX40 agonist ivuxolimab. The receptors were gathered from an adult with an advanced solid tumor such as melanoma, head and neck, liver or kidney cancer.

J is TRBJ2-1 and V is TRBV5-1; 11 bases match TRBD2. This CDR3 is built from 18 residues. Germline-derived CDR1 and CDR2 are SGHRS and YFSETQ. The junction had 10 bases not matched to a gene; V was cut back by 1 base and J by 4 bases. The CDR3, as DNA: TGCGCCAGCAGCTTGACTAGCGGGGGCCAGAGAAAGTACAATGAGCAGTTCTTC. Protein: CASSLTSGGQRKYNEQFF.

The chain joins TRBV7-6 to TRBJ2-7; TRBD2 matches 9 bases. The trim removed 1 base at V and 4 bases at J, leaving 20 bases unmatched. Germline V gene lookup returns CDR1 SGHVS and CDR2 FNYEAQ. The CDR3 has 20 residues. The CDR3 protein is CASSLGPRPPSGGRPYEQYF. The CDR3 bases are TGTGCCAGCAGCTTAGGCCCGCGCCCCCCAAGCGGGGGGCGGCCGTACGAGCAGTACTTC.

This chain joins TRBV7-2 and TRBJ2-7; TRBD2 matches at 10 bases. The junction had 1 base not matched to a gene; V was cut back by 4 bases and J by 4 bases. Per the germline V gene, CDR1 is SGHTA and CDR2 is FQGNSA. The CDR3 is 13 amino acids. The DNA of the CDR3 is TGTGCCAGCAGCTGGACTAGCGGATACGAGCAGTACTTC. Amino acid sequence: CASSWTSGYEQYF.

V gene TRBV7-8 combines with J gene TRBJ1-4, with no clear D. Germline CDR1 is SGHVS and CDR2 is FQNEAQ. The V gene lost 5 bases and the J gene lost 8 bases, with 9 bases spanning the gap. CDR3 length: 12 residues. The CDR3 nucleotides are TGTGCCAGCAGCCCGGCCGGGGAAAAACTGTTTTTT. Its protein product is CASSPAGEKLFF.

J is TRBJ2-1 and V is TRBV7-8; 7 nucleotides line up with TRBD1. V lost 5 bases, J lost 8 bases, and 9 bases stayed unmatched. Germline V lookup: CDR1 SGHVS, CDR2 FQNEAQ. This CDR3 spans 14 amino acids. The CDR3 protein is CASSPRQGPDEQFF. The CDR3 nucleotides are TGTGCCAGCAGCCCACGACAGGGTCCCGATGAGCAGTTCTTC. Full variable domain (rest looked up from reference TRBV7-8 and TRBJ2-1): GAGVSQSPRYKVAKRGQDVALRCDPISGHVSLFWYQQALGQGPEFLTYFQNEAQLDKSGLPSDRFFAERPEGSVSTLKIQRTQQEDSAVYLCASSPRQGPDEQFFGPGTRLTVL.

The chain links TRBV9 to TRBJ2-5, with TRBD2 identical over 8 bases. J lost 5 bases, V lost 0 bases, and 3 bases had no gene match. Looked up from germline, CDR1 is SGDLS and CDR2 is YYNGEE. The CDR3 sequence is 14 residues long. CDR3 region: CASSVAGGLETQYF. The CDR3 DNA reads TGTGCCAGCAGCGTAGCGGGGGGGCTGGAGACCCAGTACTTC.

The rearrangement uses TRBV11-2 and TRBJ2-5; D unresolved. The V end lost 0 bases, the J end lost 1 base, and 9 bases lay between the germline ends. CDR3 size: 15 residues. Germline values: CDR1 SGHAT, CDR2 FQNNGV. CDR3 in DNA: TGTGCCAGCAGCTTAGAACACTCGAGCCAAGAGACCCAGTACTTC. Translation: CASSLEHSSQETQYF.

V and J are TRBV9 and TRBJ2-5; D is perhaps TRBD2 (7 bases). Germline CDR1 reads SGDLS; CDR2 reads YYNGEE. CDR3 length: 15 residues. V lost 0 bases to trimming and J lost 5 bases, with 14 bases between them. This CDR3 reads CASSVGGGGQETQYF. For the CDR3, the DNA is TGTGCCAGCAGCGTAGGTGGGGGGGGCCAGGAGACCCAGTACTTC.

The gene calls are TRBV5-6 and TRBJ1-6; 7 bases align to TRBD1. Germline V CDR1 and CDR2: SGHDT, YYEEEE. The J segment lost 6 bases and the V segment lost 3 bases, leaving 3 bases of the junction unmatched. The CDR3 is 14 amino acids. CDR3 DNA: TGTGCCAGCAGCTCGGGACAGCTTAATTCACCCCTCCACTTT. Translating it yields CASSSGQLNSPLHF.

The rearrangement joins TRBV6-6 to TRBJ2-1, with TRBD1 matching over 11 bases. The CDR3 length is 16 residues. V shed 2 bases and J 7 bases; nucleotides not matched to a gene: 7. Per germline, CDR1 MNHNY and CDR2 SVGAGI (reference sequence). The DNA of the CDR3 is TGTGCCAGCAGTTACCCGGGACAGGGGGTAAAGAATGAGCAGTTCTTC. As protein: CASSYPGQGVKNEQFF.

The rearrangement uses TRBV6-5 and TRBJ1-1, with D possibly matching TRBD1 (6 bases). V lost 7 bases, J lost 1 base, and 10 bases lay in between. Germline loops: CDR1 MNHEY, CDR2 SVGAGI. CDR3 length: 13 residues. Written as DNA, the CDR3 is TGTGCCAGCATCAAACAGGGGAACACTGAAGCTTTCTTT. Translated, it gives CASIKQGNTEAFF.

This clone appeared once. V usage is TRBV6-6 and J usage is TRBJ2-7, with 10 nucleotides matching TRBD1. Germline CDR1 is MNHNY and CDR2 is SVGAGI (reference sequence). The CDR3 spans 15 residues. V lost 2 bases, J lost 7 bases, and 8 bases stayed unmatched. As DNA, the CDR3 is TGTGCCAGCAGTTACCCTTCAGGACAGGGGGAAGAGCAGTACTTC. It specifies CASSYPSGQGEEQYF.

This chain joins TRBV5-6 and TRBJ1-4, with D possibly being TRBD1 (5 bases). Germline CDR1 is SGHDT and CDR2 is YYEEEE. Between the trimmed V and J ends, which lost 4 bases and 7 bases, there was a span of 20 bases. This CDR3 has 16 residues. In DNA, the CDR3 is TGTGCCAGCAGCGCCGAGCATCGGGACCTAGGTGAAAAACTGTTTTTT. Translation: CASSAEHRDLGEKLFF.

The chain recombines TRBV9 with TRBJ2-7, with D perhaps TRBD1 or TRBD2 (5 bases each). The CDR3 contains 15 residues. Germline CDR1 reads SGDLS; CDR2 reads YYNGEE. Trimming cost V 4 bases and J 5 bases, with 19 bases left between them. CDR3 sequence reads: CASSPWDVGSDEQYF. The CDR3 DNA reads TGTGCCAGCAGCCCCTGGGACGTAGGCTCGGACGAGCAGTACTTC.

The chain is built from TRBV27 and TRBJ2-7; D is ambiguous. Germline V gene sequence: CDR1 MNHEY, CDR2 SMNVEV (reference sequence). V gave up 10 bases and J gave up 0 bases, with 13 bases separating them. This CDR3 region has 13 residues. The CDR3: CATADGDSYEQYF. CDR3 nucleotide sequence: TGTGCCACCGCGGACGGTGACTCCTACGAGCAGTACTTC.

The gene calls are TRBV2 and TRBJ1-2; D not certain. The CDR3 is 14 residues long. CDR1 and CDR2 from the germline V gene are SNHLY and FYNNEI. The V end was cut by 7 bases, the J end by 6 bases, with 18 bases between. CDR3 sequence reads: CASKQTESLDGYTF. The CDR3 DNA reads TGTGCCAGCAAGCAGACGGAGTCTCTGGATGGCTACACCTTC.

The chain has TRBV7-9 and TRBJ2-7, with 9 bases aligning to TRBD1. Looked up from germline, CDR1 is SEHNR and CDR2 is FQNEAQ (reference sequence). J was trimmed by 7 bases and V by 3 bases; bases with no gene match: 13. The CDR3 is 16 residues long. The CDR3 DNA sequence: TGTGCCAGCAGCTTCCCACCGGGGACAGGGTCACTTGAGCAGTACTTC. It yields the protein CASSFPPGTGSLEQYF.

This chain joins TRBV7-9 and TRBJ2-3; 8 bases match TRBD2. Germline CDR1 SEHNR, CDR2 FQNEAQ (reference sequence). With 6 bases clipped from V and 4 bases from J, the junction kept 12 bases outside the gene matches. The CDR3 consists of 16 residues. CDR3 in DNA: TGTGCCAGCAGAGGCCCGGGACTAGTTTATGCAGATACGCAGTATTTT. Translation gives CASRGPGLVYADTQYF.

The V and J genes are TRBV19 and TRBJ1-3; unclear D gene. Germline loops: CDR1 LNHDA, CDR2 SQIVND (reference sequence). Trimming cost V 2 bases and J 0 bases, with 8 bases left between them. The CDR3 contains 15 residues. As DNA, the CDR3 is TGTGCCAGTAGTATATCTTCAAGCTCTGGAAACACCATATATTTT. Translating gives CASSISSSSGNTIYF.

This clone occurred a few times. The chain employs TRBV2 and TRBJ2-7; D might be TRBD1 (6 bases). This CDR3 has 14 amino acids. The germline V and J ends were trimmed by 4 bases and 3 bases, with 13 bases remaining between them. The germline gives CDR1 SNHLY, CDR2 FYNNEI. The CDR3 DNA reads as TGTGCCAGCAGTGTGTCACAGGGCTTCTACGAGCAGTACTTC. Its protein product is CASSVSQGFYEQYF. The full variable domain, with the rest looked up from reference TRBV2 and TRBJ2-7, is EPEVTQTPSHQVTQMGQEVILRCVPISNHLYFYWYRQILGQKVEFLVSFYNNEISEKSEIFDDQFSVERPDGSNFTLKIRSTKLEDSAMYFCASSVSQGFYEQYFGPGTRLTVT.

The count of this clone is one. This chain joins TRBV27 and TRBJ2-1; TRBD2 agrees at 9 bases. The CDR3 loop spans 14 amino acids. J gave up 10 bases and V 5 bases, and 9 bases lay outside the gene matches. Germline-derived CDR1 and CDR2 are MNHEY and SMNVEV (reference sequence). CDR3: CASSDWRGGGEQFF. Written as DNA, the CDR3 is TGTGCCAGCAGTGATTGGCGGGGGGGAGGGGAGCAGTTCTTC.